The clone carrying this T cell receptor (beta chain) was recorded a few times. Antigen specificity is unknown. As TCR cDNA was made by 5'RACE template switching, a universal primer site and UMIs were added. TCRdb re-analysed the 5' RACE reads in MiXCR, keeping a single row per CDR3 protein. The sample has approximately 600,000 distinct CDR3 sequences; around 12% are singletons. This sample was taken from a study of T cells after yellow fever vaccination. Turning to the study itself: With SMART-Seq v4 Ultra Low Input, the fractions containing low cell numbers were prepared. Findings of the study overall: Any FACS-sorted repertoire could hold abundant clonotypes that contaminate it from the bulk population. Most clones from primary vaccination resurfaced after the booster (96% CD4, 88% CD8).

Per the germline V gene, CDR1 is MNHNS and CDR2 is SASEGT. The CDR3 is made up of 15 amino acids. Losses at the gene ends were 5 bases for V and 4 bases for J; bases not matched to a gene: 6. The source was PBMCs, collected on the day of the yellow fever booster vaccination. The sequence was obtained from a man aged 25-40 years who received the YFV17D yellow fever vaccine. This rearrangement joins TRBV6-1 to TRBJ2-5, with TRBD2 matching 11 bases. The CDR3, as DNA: TGTGCCAGCAGTAAACTAGCGGGAGTGGTAGAGACCCAGTACTTC. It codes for CASSKLAGVVETQYF.